Below, 5 T cell receptor beta chains from the same sample are listed, as sequenced in a study of CD8 T cells in ankylosing spondylitis. TCRdb reprocessed the 5' RACE reads via MiXCR and lists one record per CDR3 protein. The table has roughly 42,000 distinct CDR3 sequences, roughly 2.5% seen once. The specimen was blood, either unsorted or a sorted T cell fraction (not recorded which). The source is a male donor with ankylosing spondylitis or in good health (not recorded which).

The sample holds many counts of this clonotype. The chain recombines TRBV9 with TRBJ2-3; 9 bases match TRBD2. This CDR3 spans 16 amino acids. Germline CDR1 is SGDLS and CDR2 is YYNGEE. The V and J ends lost 0 bases and 2 bases, in that order; junction bases with no gene match: 4. The CDR3 coding sequence is TGTGCCAGCAGCGTAGTGGCGGGAGGGGACACAGATACGCAGTATTTT. It specifies CASSVVAGGDTDTQYF.

This clonotype has at least ten counts. V is TRBV9 and J is TRBJ2-3, with a weak D call TRBD2 (6 bases). The germline CDR1 and CDR2 sequences are SGDLS and YYNGEE. V lost 5 bases and J 6 bases, leaving 7 bases between the germline ends. The CDR3 runs to 11 residues. CDR3 residues: CASRRDDTQYF. The CDR3 DNA sequence: TGTGCCAGCAGGCGGGATGATACGCAGTATTTT.

This clonotype was counted many times. The V call is TRBV9, the J call TRBJ2-2; perhaps TRBD1 as D (6 bases). The CDR3 covers 17 residues. Germline V CDR1 and CDR2: SGDLS, YYNGEE. Trimming took off 2 bases at V and 5 bases at J, with 19 bases between the two ends. CDR3 DNA: TGTGCCAGCAGCGTCCCCTCGGCAGGGGAAAGGACCGGGGAGCTGTTTTTT. It yields the protein CASSVPSAGERTGELFF.

The sample holds many counts of this clonotype. The chain couples TRBV9 to TRBJ2-5; D is unresolved. Germline CDR1 SGDLS, CDR2 YYNGEE. CDR3 length: 13 amino acids. The V end lost 0 bases, the J end lost 3 bases, and 6 bases lay between the germline ends. CDR3 residues: CASSVDIEETQYF. The CDR3 DNA follows: TGTGCCAGCAGCGTAGATATCGAAGAGACCCAGTACTTC.

At least ten counts were recorded for this clonotype. The chain joins TRBV9 to TRBJ2-5; the D is unclear. CDR3 length: 12 residues. Germline CDR1 reads SGDLS; CDR2 reads YYNGEE. V was shortened by 4 bases and J by 5 bases, with 9 bases between the two germline ends. The CDR3 DNA reads TGTGCCAGCAGCCTTGCCGGGGAGACCCAGTACTTC. Translated, it gives CASSLAGETQYF.